Sequencing of this T cell receptor (beta chain) was carried out in a study of CD8 T cells in ankylosing spondylitis. Study-level findings and limits: Matched ankylosing spondylitis synovial fluid reportedly showed significant enrichment of disease-linked clones.

This clonotype was counted a few times. What it binds is not known. Looked up from germline, CDR1 is SGHDT and CDR2 is YYEEEE. Trimming pared 4 bases from V and 1 base from J, leaving 10 bases between. The CDR3 runs to 14 residues. Quantitative 5'-RACE was performed with molecular barcodes, and it yielded the TCR beta libraries. TCRdb fed the 5' RACE reads into MiXCR, producing one record per CDR3 protein. Among hundreds of thousands of distinct CDR3 sequences listed, 15% to 20% were seen once. The TCR was taken from a male donor with ankylosing spondylitis or in good health (not recorded which). Sequenced: blood, either unsorted or a sorted T cell fraction (not recorded which). The chain combines TRBV5-6 with TRBJ2-3; unclear D gene. Written as DNA, the CDR3 is TGTGCCAGCAGCAACCCCTCGGGCACAGATACGCAGTATTTT. This gives the protein CASSNPSGTDTQYF.